The 14 T cell receptor beta chains reported below all come from one sample, sequenced in a study of OX40 agonist ivuxolimab in advanced cancers. TCRdb's table, derived via immunoSEQ multiplex PCR, lists solely in-frame clones and lacks some. The sample contains roughly 63,000 clones, around 83% of which appear only once. The sample here was CD4+ or CD8+ T cells sorted from blood, taken in a trial of the OX40 agonist ivuxolimab. The receptor source for this set is an adult with an advanced solid tumor such as melanoma, head and neck, liver or kidney cancer.

The chain is built from TRBV6-1 and TRBJ1-2; 8 bases match TRBD1. V lost 4 bases, J lost 1 base, and 14 bases stayed unmatched. The V gene's germline CDR1 is MNHNS and CDR2 SASEGT. CDR3 length equals 18 residues. CDR3 amino acids: CASSGDRGAGSDNYGYTF. Written as DNA, the CDR3 is TGTGCCAGCAGTGGAGACAGGGGTGCAGGTAGCGATAACTATGGCTACACCTTC.

The chain recombines TRBV13 with TRBJ1-4; D ambiguous. The CDR3 is made up of 16 amino acids. V lost 2 bases and J lost 0, with 10 bases in between. The germline CDR1 and CDR2 sequences are PRHDT and FYEKMQ (reference sequence). CDR3 protein: CASSLNGVATNEKLFF. As DNA, the CDR3 is TGTGCCAGCAGCTTAAACGGGGTTGCAACTAATGAAAAACTGTTTTTT. Complete variable domain (other parts from reference TRBV13 and TRBJ1-4): AAGVIQSPRHLIKEKRETATLKCYPIPRHDTVYWYQQGPGQDPQFLISFYEKMQSDKGSIPDRFSAQQFSDYHSELNMSSLELGDSALYFCASSLNGVATNEKLFFGSGTQLSVL.

The genes are TRBV6-9 and TRBJ2-7, with D perhaps matching TRBD1 or TRBD2 (6 bases each). Germline V gene lookup returns CDR1 MNHGY and CDR2 SVAAGI. The CDR3 runs to 14 residues. Deletions cut 11 bases from V and 0 bases from J, with 17 bases between. The CDR3 DNA sequence: TGTGCCCCCCCGGGGGCCGCGGCCTCCTACGAGCAGTACTTC. Its translation: CAPPGAAASYEQYF.

V usage is TRBV29-1 and J usage is TRBJ2-3; D possibly corresponds to TRBD2 (6 bases). Trimming removed 8 bases at V and 2 bases at J, with 14 bases between. CDR1 is SQVTM and CDR2 is ANQGSEA in the germline V gene. The CDR3 sequence is 13 residues long. CDR3 nucleotides: TGCAGCCTTGGGACTTACATCACAGATACGCAGTATTTT. Residues: CSLGTYITDTQYF.

V is TRBV5-3 and J is TRBJ2-5; D is perhaps TRBD1 (5 bases). TRBV5-3 is identified as an open reading frame with a role that is uncertain. The CDR3 loop spans 16 amino acids. V gave up 0 bases and J gave up 1 base, with 13 bases separating them. The CDR3 here is CARSLDRRARQETQYF. In DNA, the CDR3 is TGTGCCAGAAGCTTGGACCGCAGGGCCCGCCAAGAGACCCAGTACTTC.

Concerning this clone itself: Germline and junction disagree at one end, which may indicate a read error. The rearrangement links TRBV7-7 to TRBJ2-3; unclear D gene. The CDR3 is 13 amino acids. The germline V gene encodes CDR1 SSHAT and CDR2 FNYEAQ (reference sequence). DNA of the CDR3: TGTGCTAGCAGCCCAAGCTCCACAGATACGCAGTATTTT. This translates into CASSPSSTDTQYF.

This clone has more than one count but fewer than ten. The V gene is TRBV5-4, the J gene TRBJ2-7; TRBD1 agrees at 8 bases. This CDR3 is 15 amino acids long. V trimming: 4 bases; J trimming: 6 bases; junction bases outside the gene matches: 12. Germline V gives CDR1 SGHNT, CDR2 YYREEE (reference sequence). The CDR3 sequence: CASSPGQGSLLEQYF. As DNA, the CDR3 is TGTGCCAGCAGCCCCGGACAGGGAAGCCTGCTCGAGCAGTACTTC.

This clone was picked up a small number of times. The rearrangement links TRBV18 to TRBJ1-2, with 8 bases aligning to TRBD1. With V trimmed by 3 bases and J by 4 bases, 13 bases remained unmatched. The CDR3 runs to 17 residues. Germline-derived CDR1 and CDR2 are KGHSH and LQKENI. The CDR3 sequence is CASSPRFTGQDPYGYTF. In DNA form, the CDR3 reads TGTGCCAGCTCACCGCGCTTCACGGGACAGGACCCCTATGGCTACACCTTC.

In its sample, this clone was seen once. The rearrangement links TRBV13 to TRBJ1-1; no reliable D call. The CDR3 sequence is 12 residues long. Germline V gene sequence: CDR1 PRHDT, CDR2 FYEKMQ (reference sequence). V was clipped by 4 bases and J by 5 bases, with 8 bases between them. CDR3 DNA sequence: TGTGCCAGCAGCTCCTGGAGTACTGAAGCTTTCTTT. Residues: CASSSWSTEAFF.

The V and J genes are TRBV6-5 and TRBJ1-1; a weak D match, TRBD1 (6 bases). CDR3 size: 15 residues. Trimming left V 6 bases short and J 1 base short, with 15 bases between. Germline CDR1 is MNHEY and CDR2 is SVGAGI. CDR3 sequence: CASSKGETANTEAFF. DNA for the CDR3: TGTGCCAGCAGCAAGGGGGAGACAGCGAACACTGAAGCTTTCTTT.

The chain is built from TRBV9 and TRBJ1-1; D possibly corresponds to TRBD1 (5 bases). V was shortened by 7 bases and J by 4 bases, with 14 bases between the two germline ends. The CDR3 spans 13 residues. In germline, CDR1 is SGDLS, CDR2 YYNGEE. The chain's CDR3 is CASGGAGRTEAFF. The CDR3 region has the DNA TGTGCCAGCGGTGGGGCAGGGCGCACTGAAGCTTTCTTT.

The chain employs TRBV11-3 and TRBJ1-2, with D uncertain. The V and J ends lost 4 bases and 3 bases respectively, with 6 bases between them. The CDR3 covers 12 residues. Germline assignment: CDR1 SGHNT and CDR2 YENEEA. CDR3 nucleotide sequence: TGTGCCAGCAGCTCTGGAGACTATGGCTACACCTTC. This encodes CASSSGDYGYTF.

The chain uses TRBV7-8 and TRBJ1-2; weak D call: TRBD1 (6 bases). Germline loops: CDR1 SGHVS, CDR2 FQNEAQ. V dropped 3 bases and J dropped 0 bases, with 23 bases sitting between them. The CDR3 sequence is 19 residues long. The CDR3 bases are TGTGCCAGCAGCTTTCGCTTGGGAGGGGGGATAGGTACTAACTATGGCTACACCTTC. Translating gives CASSFRLGGGIGTNYGYTF.

The sample holds a few counts of this clone. The rearrangement links TRBV19 to TRBJ1-6; 8 bases are a match to TRBD1. This CDR3 comprises 18 residues. The junction had 25 bases not matched to a gene; V was cut back by 7 bases and J by 14 bases. Looked up from germline, CDR1 is LNHDA and CDR2 is SQIVND (reference sequence). CDR3 region: CASKRSRDRRPLVSTLHF. The CDR3 DNA reads TGTGCCAGTAAACGATCACGGGACAGGCGCCCCTTGGTTTCCACCCTCCACTTT. Full variable domain (remainder filled in from reference TRBV19 and TRBJ1-6): DGGITQSPKYLFRKEGQNVTLSCEQNLNHDAMYWYRQDPGQGLRLIYYSQIVNDFQKGDIAEGYSVSREKKESFPLTVTSAQKNPTAFYLCASKRSRDRRPLVSTLHFGNGTRLTVT.